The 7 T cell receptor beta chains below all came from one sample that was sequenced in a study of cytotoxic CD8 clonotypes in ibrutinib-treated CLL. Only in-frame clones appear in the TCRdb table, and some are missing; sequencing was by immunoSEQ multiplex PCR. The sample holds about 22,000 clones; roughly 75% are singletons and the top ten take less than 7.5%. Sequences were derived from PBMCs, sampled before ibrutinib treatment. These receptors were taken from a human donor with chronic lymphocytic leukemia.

The CDR3 region has the DNA TGTGCCAGCAGCTCGTGGGCCGGGGGGGGCAATCAGCCCCAGCATTTT. As protein: CASSSWAGGGNQPQHF. V usage is TRBV5-7 and J usage is TRBJ1-5; a possible D gene is TRBD1 (5 bases). TRBV5-7 carries the ORF label, with uncertain function. This CDR3 has 16 residues. V was shortened by 3 bases and J by 2 bases, with 15 bases between the two germline ends.

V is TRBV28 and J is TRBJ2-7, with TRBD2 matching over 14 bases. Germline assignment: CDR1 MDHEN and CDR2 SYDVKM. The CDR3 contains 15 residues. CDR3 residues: CAAGLAGVGSYEQYF. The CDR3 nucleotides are TGTGCTGCGGGACTAGCGGGAGTGGGCTCCTACGAGCAGTACTTC. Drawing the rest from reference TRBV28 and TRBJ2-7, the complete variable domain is DVKVTQSSRYLVKRTGEKVFLECVQDMDHENMFWYRQDPGLGLRLIYFSYDVKMKEKGDIPEGYSVSREKKERFSLILESASTNQTSMYLCAAGLAGVGSYEQYFGPGTRLTVT.

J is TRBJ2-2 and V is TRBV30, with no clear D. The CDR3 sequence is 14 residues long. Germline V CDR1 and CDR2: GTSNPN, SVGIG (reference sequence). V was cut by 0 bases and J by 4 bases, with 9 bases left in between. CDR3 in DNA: TGTGCCTGGAGTGTAATGCCGACCACCGGGGAGCTGTTTTTT. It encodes CAWSVMPTTGELFF.

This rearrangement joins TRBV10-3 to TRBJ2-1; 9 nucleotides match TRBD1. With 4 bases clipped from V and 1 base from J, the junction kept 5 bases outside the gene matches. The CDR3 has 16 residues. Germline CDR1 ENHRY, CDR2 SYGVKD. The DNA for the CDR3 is TGTGCCATCAGTGGACAGGGGGATGGGTCCTACAATGAGCAGTTCTTC. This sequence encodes CAISGQGDGSYNEQFF.

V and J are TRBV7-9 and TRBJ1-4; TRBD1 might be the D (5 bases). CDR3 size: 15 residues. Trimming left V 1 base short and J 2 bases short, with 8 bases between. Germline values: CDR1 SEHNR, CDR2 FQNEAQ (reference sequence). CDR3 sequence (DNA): TGTGCCAGCAGCTTAGAGGGACGCACTAATGAAAAACTGTTTTTT. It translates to CASSLEGRTNEKLFF.

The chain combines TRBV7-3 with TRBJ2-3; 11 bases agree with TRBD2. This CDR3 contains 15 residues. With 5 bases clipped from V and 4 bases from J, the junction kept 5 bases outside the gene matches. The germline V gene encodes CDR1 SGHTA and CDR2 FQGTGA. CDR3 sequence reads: CASSLLAGAADTQYF. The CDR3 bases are TGTGCCAGCAGCCTACTAGCGGGAGCCGCAGATACGCAGTATTTT.

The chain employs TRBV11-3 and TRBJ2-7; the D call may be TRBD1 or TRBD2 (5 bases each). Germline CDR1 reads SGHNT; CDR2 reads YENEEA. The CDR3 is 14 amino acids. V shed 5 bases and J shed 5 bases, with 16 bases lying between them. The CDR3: CASSPHEGSHEQYF. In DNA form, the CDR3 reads TGTGCCAGCAGCCCCCACGAGGGGTCCCACGAGCAGTACTTC.